The 11 T cell receptor beta chains listed next were all sequenced from one sample in a study of beta chain features in type 1 diabetes. TCRB transcripts that were expressed got sequenced, as all of the isolated RNA had been reverse transcribed. Repertoires were generated with immunoSEQ multiplex PCR, while TCRdb's copy carries only in-frame clones and drops some. The table includes hundreds of thousands of clones, over 12% detected once. What these receptors recognize is not known. Points from the study as a whole: Patients with Type 1 diabetes showed moderately but significantly shorter TCRB CDR3s in all four CD4+ subsets.

The sequenced sample was naive CD4+ T cells from blood. These TCRs come from a young man with type 1 diabetes.

J is TRBJ2-7 and V is TRBV29-1, with D perhaps assigned TRBD1 or TRBD2 (6 bases each). The ends were cut back, 0 bases at V and 7 bases at J, with 19 bases in the middle. The germline CDR1 and CDR2 sequences are SQVTM and ANQGSEA. The CDR3 contains 15 residues. The CDR3: CSVEDQRVQGGEQYF. CDR3 in DNA: TGCAGCGTTGAAGATCAGAGGGTGCAAGGGGGGGAGCAGTACTTC.

This clone was picked up a small number of times. The rearrangement uses TRBV5-1 and TRBJ1-5; D gene uncertain. The length of the CDR3 is 15 residues. CDR1 SGHRS and CDR2 YFSETQ come from the germline V gene. Trimming took 6 bases from V and 0 from J, leaving 13 bases between them. The CDR3 DNA reads as TGCGCCAGCAAGCCCGGGTTGTATAGCAATCAGCCCCAGCATTTT. Translating it yields CASKPGLYSNQPQHF. Based on the CDR3 plus reference TRBV5-1 and TRBJ1-5, the full variable domain is KAGVTQTPRYLIKTRGQQVTLSCSPISGHRSVSWYQQTPGQGLQFLFEYFSETQRNKGNFPGRFSGRQFSNSRSEMNVSTLELGDSALYLCASKPGLYSNQPQHFGDGTRLSIL.

Only a few counts were recorded for this clone. The gene calls are TRBV7-2 and TRBJ1-3, with unresolved D. This CDR3 contains 14 residues. CDR1 and CDR2 from the germline V gene are SGHTA and FQGNSA. Trimming stripped 1 base from V and 1 base from J, with 5 bases between. CDR3 DNA: TGTGCCAGCAGCTTAGGTGTATCTGGAAACACCATATATTTT. The encoded protein is CASSLGVSGNTIYF.

V usage is TRBV14 and J usage is TRBJ2-7; TRBD2 agrees at 11 bases. CDR1 is SGHDN, CDR2 FVKESK, per germline. The CDR3 is made up of 16 amino acids. With 4 bases clipped from V and 0 bases from J, the junction kept 5 bases outside the gene matches. The CDR3 region is CASSLRTSGYSYEQYF. The CDR3 DNA follows: TGTGCCAGCAGCCTTCGGACTAGCGGGTACTCCTACGAGCAGTACTTC.

This rearrangement joins TRBV25-1 to TRBJ1-1, with TRBD1 matching 8 bases. Germline V lookup: CDR1 MGHDK, CDR2 SYGVNS. The J segment lost 5 bases and the V segment lost 5 bases, leaving 13 bases of the junction unmatched. The CDR3 is made up of 16 amino acids. Written as DNA, the CDR3 is TGTGCCAGCAGTTCTGGACAGGGTGGTATTAGGACTGAAGCTTTCTTT. Translated, it gives CASSSGQGGIRTEAFF.

The rearrangement links TRBV5-4 to TRBJ2-3; D not certain. The CDR3 spans 13 residues. Per the germline V gene, CDR1 is SGHNT and CDR2 is YYREEE (reference sequence). V gave up 0 bases and J gave up 3 bases, with 5 bases separating them. The CDR3 sequence is CASSLDQTDTQYF. CDR3 nucleotide sequence: TGTGCCAGCAGCTTGGACCAGACAGATACGCAGTATTTT. The entire variable domain, with the rest obtained from reference TRBV5-4 and TRBJ2-3, is as follows: ETGVTQSPTHLIKTRGQQVTLRCSSQSGHNTVSWYQQALGQGPQFIFQYYREEENGRGNFPPRFSGLQFPNYSSELNVNALELDDSALYLCASSLDQTDTQYFGPGTRLTVL.

The V gene is TRBV7-9, the J gene TRBJ2-5, with D possibly TRBD1 on 5 matching bases. V lost 1 base and J 5 bases, leaving 20 bases between the germline ends. The CDR3 is 17 amino acids. Germline V gene sequence: CDR1 SEHNR, CDR2 FQNEAQ (reference sequence). The CDR3 reads CASSLEVSFRAAETQYF. For the CDR3, the DNA is TGTGCCAGCAGCTTAGAGGTATCGTTCAGGGCTGCTGAGACCCAGTACTTC. Based on the CDR3 plus reference TRBV7-9 and TRBJ2-5, the full variable domain is DTGVSQNPRHKITKRGQNVTFRCDPISEHNRLYWYRQTLGQGPEFLTYFQNEAQLEKSRLLSDRFSAERPKGSFSTLEIQRTEQGDSAMYLCASSLEVSFRAAETQYFGPGTRLLVL.

This clone has more than one count but fewer than ten. The chain is built from TRBV28 and TRBJ2-5; 11 nucleotides align to TRBD2. The CDR3 runs 18 residues. Germline V gives CDR1 MDHEN, CDR2 SYDVKM. Trimming at V came to 0 bases and at J to 1 base, leaving 7 bases not matched to a gene. In DNA form, the CDR3 reads TGTGCCAGCAGTTTATGGCTAGCGGGGGGCTCCCTCCAAGAGACCCAGTACTTC. Its translation is CASSLWLAGGSLQETQYF.

V and J are TRBV7-9 and TRBJ1-3; weak D call: TRBD1 (6 bases). Trimming shortened V by 3 bases and J by 2 bases, and 11 bases separated the two germline ends. The CDR3 has 15 residues. Germline loops: CDR1 SEHNR, CDR2 FQNEAQ (reference sequence). The chain's CDR3 is CASSLEEGAGNTIYF. CDR3 sequence (DNA): TGTGCCAGCAGCTTGGAGGAGGGGGCTGGAAACACCATATATTTT.

The chain carries TRBV30 and TRBJ2-7; 9 bases map to TRBD1. This CDR3 has 14 residues. The germline CDR1 and CDR2 sequences are GTSNPN and SVGIG (reference sequence). V shed 6 bases and J 4 bases; nucleotides not matched to a gene: 10. CDR3 loop: CACTSRDRAYEQYF. CDR3 in DNA: TGTGCCTGCACAAGCCGGGACAGGGCTTACGAGCAGTACTTC. The full variable domain, completed using reference TRBV30 and TRBJ2-7, is SQTIHQWPATLVQPVGSPLSLECTVEGTSNPNLYWYRQAAGRGLQLLFYSVGIGQISSEVPQNLSASRPQDRQFILSSKKLLLSDSGFYLCACTSRDRAYEQYFGPGTRLTVT.

The chain uses TRBV9 and TRBJ2-7; 9 positions agree with TRBD1. The CDR3 runs 14 residues. Germline CDR1 and CDR2: SGDLS and YYNGEE. The trim removed 3 bases at V and 5 bases at J, leaving 6 bases unmatched. The CDR3 region has the DNA TGTGCCAGCAGCGCCACTGACAGGGGGGACGAGCAGTACTTC. Protein sequence: CASSATDRGDEQYF.